This record covers a single T cell receptor (beta chain). These data originate in a study of blood T cell repertoires in COVID-19. About the research overall: COVID-19 samples from acute and convalescent phases originated in the United States, Italy and Spain.

Original processing notes: Reference gene primer amplification in the assay estimated nucleated cell counts. Profiled with immunoSEQ multiplex PCR; TCRdb holds only in-frame clones, not every one. Clone size and V and J calls were adopted from that table, with D and trimming inferred from the DNA. The table has more than 95,000 clones, 70% to 90% seen once. The V gene lost 10 bases and the J gene lost 4 bases, with 14 bases spanning the gap. CDR1 is MNHEY and CDR2 is SVGAGI in the germline V gene. The CDR3 covers 12 residues. This receptor was identified in a human donor in a cohort sampled during active COVID-19. The chain links TRBV6-5 to TRBJ2-7, with D possibly TRBD1 on 6 matching bases. Material for sequencing was peripheral blood. CDR3 protein: CATRTVRYEQYF. DNA of the CDR3: TGTGCCACCAGGACAGTAAGATACGAGCAGTACTTC.